This T cell receptor (beta chain) was documented in a study of CD8+ T cells in alopecia areata. Study-wide background: Dosing with tofacitinib proceeded for 6 to 18 months, followed by 6 months off drug.

Reverse transcribed after extraction, RNA yielded cDNA as the sequencing template. Using immunoSEQ multiplex PCR, the repertoire was profiled, and TCRdb retains in-frame clones only, with some absent. The sample holds 85,000 to 110,000 clones, over 75% seen once. Treatment indicated: oral pan-JAK inhibitor, 5-10 mg twice daily. Specimens obtained from alopecia areata patients comprised lesional scalp punch biopsies and peripheral blood. From germline, CDR1 is SGHVS and CDR2 FNYEAQ. The CDR3 consists of 13 residues. Trimming removed 2 bases at V and 2 bases at J, with 7 bases between. The chain uses TRBV7-6 and TRBJ2-7; possibly TRBD1 for D (5 bases). The input for sequencing was CD8+ T cells sorted from blood, taken at week 34, from a patient treated with tofacitinib. The sequence came from a human donor with alopecia areata. The CDR3 loop is CASSLQGPYEQYF. CDR3 sequence (DNA): TGTGCCAGCAGCTTACAGGGCCCCTACGAGCAGTACTTC. The full variable domain, with the rest looked up from reference TRBV7-6 and TRBJ2-7, is GAGVSQSPRYKVTKRGQDVALRCDPISGHVSLYWYRQALGQGPEFLTYFNYEAQQDKSGLPNDRFSAERPEGSISTLTIQRTEQRDSAMYRCASSLQGPYEQYFGPGTRLTVT.